The present entry profiles one TCR beta chain with its context. One junction end does not reproduce the germline sequence, and a read error may be involved. This CDR3 has 13 amino acids. Germline assignment: CDR1 MDHEN and CDR2 SYDVKM. This record comes from a study of circulating tumor DNA in untreated peripheral T-cell lymphoma. This table comes from immunoSEQ multiplex PCR, and its TCRdb copy is limited to in-frame clones, with some not included. The data contain approximately 6,900 clones, about 80% of them seen just once; the ten biggest clones take up over 25%. Tumor tissue was collected at baseline, before treatment began.

The clonotype comes from a human donor with peripheral T-cell lymphoma. The J gene is TRBJ1-6, the V gene TRBV28; weak D call: TRBD1 (5 bases). The sample was tumor tissue. The CDR3 sequence: CASRGDPRSPLHF. The CDR3 DNA sequence: TGTGCCAGCAGAGGGGACCCCAGGTCACCCCTCCATTTT. The whole variable domain, remainder taken from reference TRBV28 and TRBJ1-6, is DVKVTQSSRYLVKRTGEKVFLECVQDMDHENMFWYRQDPGLGLRLIYFSYDVKMKEKGDIPEGYSVSREKKERFSLILESASTNQTSMYLCASRGDPRSPLHFGNGTRLTVT.